The 23 T cell receptor beta chains reported below all come from one sample, sequenced in a study of T cells in pancreatic ductal adenocarcinoma (TCRdb year 2017). Libraries were made using the immunoSEQ multiplex PCR assay. What TCRdb holds here is the immuneACCESS table cut down to in-frame rearrangements. Part of the clones is not present; checked against another copy, under half of the missing clones reflect an unresolved V gene, and the others are unexplained. The sample records about 5,400 clones, under 75% of which are singletons. Roughly 8.8% of the sample is in the top ten clones. The selected pancreatic ductal adenocarcinoma patients had received surgery without neoadjuvant therapy. The material sequenced was pancreatic tumor tissue. These receptor sequences come from a human donor with pancreatic ductal adenocarcinoma.

The genes are TRBV5-1 and TRBJ2-5; 10 bases align to TRBD2. J gave up 5 bases and V 0 bases, and 10 bases lay outside the gene matches. Germline V gene lookup returns CDR1 SGHRS and CDR2 YFSETQ. This CDR3 has 17 residues. DNA of the CDR3: TGCGCCAGCAGCTTGGCCGAGACGAGCGGGGGGGCGGAGACCCAGTACTTC. Amino acids: CASSLAETSGGAETQYF.

V usage is TRBV9 and J usage is TRBJ1-1; TRBD1 is a possible D gene (6 bases). The V and J ends lost 2 bases and 4 bases respectively, with 15 bases between them. The CDR3 length is 15 residues. CDR1 and CDR2 (germline): SGDLS, YYNGEE. The CDR3 sequence is CASSVFPGEVTEAFF. DNA for the CDR3: TGTGCCAGCAGCGTCTTCCCAGGGGAAGTCACTGAAGCTTTCTTT.

The gene calls are TRBV7-9 and TRBJ2-5, with D possibly TRBD2 on 6 matching bases. The V end was cut by 5 bases, the J end by 1 base, with 17 bases between. The germline V gene encodes CDR1 SEHNR and CDR2 FQNEAQ (reference sequence). The CDR3 is 16 amino acids. CDR3 residues: CASSQGVRELQETQYF. Written as DNA, the CDR3 is TGTGCCAGCAGCCAAGGGGTCCGGGAGCTCCAAGAGACCCAGTACTTC.

The chain recombines TRBV6-5 with TRBJ2-7; 10 bases map to TRBD1. V trimming: 6 bases; J trimming: 3 bases; junction bases outside the gene matches: 5. The V gene's germline CDR1 is MNHEY and CDR2 SVGAGI. The CDR3 is made up of 14 amino acids. CDR3 nucleotides: TGTGCCAGCAGGACGGACAGGGGGTTCTACGAGCAGTACTTC. Its translation: CASRTDRGFYEQYF.

This rearrangement joins TRBV19 to TRBJ2-5; TRBD1 aligns across 8 bases. Germline loops: CDR1 LNHDA, CDR2 SQIVND (reference sequence). The V segment lost 4 bases and the J segment 5 bases; nucleotides outside the gene matches: 9. The CDR3 has 15 amino acids. The CDR3 DNA sequence: TGTGCCAGTAGTACCGGGACAGGCTGGGGGGAGACCCAGTACTTC. It specifies CASSTGTGWGETQYF.

In DNA, the CDR3 is TGTGCCAGCAGCTCACTAGCGGGGATGGACGAGCAGTACTTC. Amino acids: CASSSLAGMDEQYF. The rearrangement links TRBV7-7 to TRBJ2-7; 10 bases line up with TRBD2. Unmatched junction bases numbered 5, after V lost 4 bases and J lost 5 bases. The germline CDR1 and CDR2 sequences are SSHAT and FNYEAQ (reference sequence). This CDR3 spans 14 amino acids.

The rearrangement links TRBV29-1 to TRBJ1-1; D perhaps matches TRBD1 (6 bases). Trimming took off 4 bases at V and 4 bases at J, with 16 bases between the two ends. The CDR3 spans 14 residues. Germline loops: CDR1 SQVTM, CDR2 ANQGSEA. CDR3 sequence (DNA): TGCAGCGTTGCGCACCAGGGGTTTGGCACTGAAGCTTTCTTT. Its protein product is CSVAHQGFGTEAFF. The whole variable domain, filled in from reference TRBV29-1 and TRBJ1-1, reads SAVISQKPSRDICQRGTSLTIQCQVDSQVTMMFWYRQQPGQSLTLIATANQGSEATYESGFVIDKFPISRPNLTFSTLTVSNMSPEDSSIYLCSVAHQGFGTEAFFGQGTRLTVV.

This chain's CDR3 is CAWGRDRVNIAFF. CDR3 sequence (DNA): TGTGCCTGGGGAAGAGACAGGGTAAACATAGCTTTCTTT. V and J are TRBV30 and TRBJ1-1; 7 bases are shared with TRBD1. The germline gives CDR1 GTSNPN, CDR2 SVGIG (reference sequence). The CDR3 sequence is 13 residues long. With 5 bases clipped from V and 10 bases from J, the junction kept 13 bases outside the gene matches.

The chain has TRBV19 and TRBJ2-1; 14 bases align to TRBD2. Trimming at V came to 9 bases and at J to 2 bases, leaving 9 bases not matched to a gene. Germline CDR1 and CDR2: LNHDA and SQIVND (reference sequence). There are 17 residues in the CDR3. CDR3 amino acids: CASKGTSGRRPYNEQFF. The CDR3 DNA reads TGTGCCAGCAAAGGGACTAGCGGGAGACGGCCCTACAATGAGCAGTTCTTC.

The CDR3, as DNA: TGTGCCAGCAGCCAGCTACTAGCGGGGGTTGAGACCCAGTACTTC. Amino acid sequence: CASSQLLAGVETQYF. The chain combines TRBV7-9 with TRBJ2-5; 11 positions match TRBD2. Germline CDR1 and CDR2: SEHNR and FQNEAQ (reference sequence). The V gene end was trimmed by 5 bases and the J gene end by 5 bases; junction bases not matched to a gene: 7. The length of the CDR3 is 15 residues.

This chain uses TRBV6-1 with TRBJ1-2; D gene uncertain. Deletions cut 3 bases from V and 3 bases from J, with 5 bases between. The CDR3 consists of 12 residues. Germline V gene lookup returns CDR1 MNHNS and CDR2 SASEGT. CDR3 nucleotides: TGTGCCAGCAGTGATACAGACTATGGCTACACCTTC. Protein product: CASSDTDYGYTF.

The V call is TRBV7-7, the J call TRBJ2-7; 7 bases are a match to TRBD1. After removal of 2 bases from V and 2 bases from J, the junction contained 6 bases not matched to a gene. Germline CDR1 reads SSHAT; CDR2 reads FNYEAQ (reference sequence). The CDR3 contains 15 residues. The CDR3 nucleotides read TGTGCCAGCAGCTTATATCAGGGGGAAACCTACGAGCAGTACTTC. Its translation: CASSLYQGETYEQYF.

This clone counts as medium-sized. The J gene is TRBJ1-5, the V gene TRBV28; 10 bases are a match to TRBD1. V lost 7 bases, J lost 9 bases, and 15 bases stayed unmatched. The CDR3 length is 16 residues. CDR1 is MDHEN and CDR2 is SYDVKM in the germline V gene. CDR3: CASKKQKGQGYRPQHF. Here the CDR3 DNA reads TGTGCCAGCAAGAAGCAAAAGGGACAGGGGTATCGGCCCCAGCATTTT.

This clone was recorded a few times. The V gene is TRBV28, the J gene TRBJ1-1, with no clear D. Germline CDR1 reads MDHEN; CDR2 reads SYDVKM. The CDR3 covers 13 residues. V was clipped by 4 bases and J by 1 base, with 7 bases between them. The CDR3 region is CASSSSPNTEAFF. In DNA form, the CDR3 reads TGTGCCAGCAGTTCGAGTCCGAACACTGAAGCTTTCTTT.

The V call is TRBV7-6, the J call TRBJ2-3, with TRBD2 identical over 13 bases. CDR1 and CDR2 (germline): SGHVS, FNYEAQ. CDR3 length: 16 residues. Unmatched junction bases numbered 2, after V lost 5 bases and J lost 0 bases. In DNA form, the CDR3 reads TGTGCCAGCAGCCCGACTAGCGGGGGGAGCACAGATACGCAGTATTTT. This translates into CASSPTSGGSTDTQYF. The whole variable domain, filled in from reference TRBV7-6 and TRBJ2-3, reads GAGVSQSPRYKVTKRGQDVALRCDPISGHVSLYWYRQALGQGPEFLTYFNYEAQQDKSGLPNDRFSAERPEGSISTLTIQRTEQRDSAMYRCASSPTSGGSTDTQYFGPGTRLTVL.

This clone was seen only a few times. The chain recombines TRBV2 with TRBJ2-7, with 9 nucleotides matching TRBD1. The junction had 6 bases not matched to a gene; V was cut back by 7 bases and J by 5 bases. CDR3 length: 13 amino acids. Germline CDR1 SNHLY, CDR2 FYNNEI. CDR3 sequence: CASNRDRDHEQYF. CDR3 nucleotide sequence: TGTGCCAGCAACAGGGACAGGGACCACGAGCAGTACTTC.

This clone was seen a handful of times. This chain links TRBV27 with TRBJ1-1, with D possibly TRBD1 on 5 matching bases. Germline V gene data show CDR1 as MNHEY and CDR2 as SMNVEV (reference sequence). This CDR3 comprises 14 residues. V shed 3 bases and J shed 0 bases, with 8 bases lying between them. The CDR3 spells CASSFRGLNTEAFF. In nucleotides, the CDR3 is TGTGCCAGCAGTTTTAGGGGCTTGAACACTGAAGCTTTCTTT.

V gene TRBV6-5 combines with J gene TRBJ2-7, with TRBD2 identical over 7 bases. Germline-derived CDR1 and CDR2 are MNHEY and SVGAGI. This CDR3 has 12 amino acids. V trimming: 10 bases; J trimming: 7 bases; junction bases outside the gene matches: 10. CDR3 nucleotides: TGTGCCACCTCGAGGGAGGGATGGGAGCAGTACTTC. It translates to CATSREGWEQYF.

This clone was observed a handful of times. J is TRBJ1-3 and V is TRBV7-2; maybe TRBD1 (5 bases). There are 15 residues in the CDR3. Germline CDR1 reads SGHTA; CDR2 reads FQGNSA. With 5 bases removed from V and 0 bases from J, the gap between germline ends came to 11 bases. In DNA form, the CDR3 reads TGTGCCAGCAGCCTCGACAGCTACTCTGGAAACACCATATATTTT. Translated: CASSLDSYSGNTIYF.

V is TRBV29-1 and J is TRBJ2-5; the D gene is possibly TRBD2 (6 bases). This CDR3 has 15 residues. Trimming shortened V by 7 bases and J by 11 bases, and 29 bases separated the two germline ends. CDR1 and CDR2 (germline): SQVTM, ANQGSEA. CDR3 residues: CSALPDLSGTDRQYF. The CDR3 nucleotides read TGCAGCGCCCTCCCGGATCTTAGCGGAACCGATCGGCAGTACTTC.

The CDR3 nucleotides read TGTGCCAGCAGTAGGGGCCCCTCTTACGAGCAGTACTTC. Amino acid sequence: CASSRGPSYEQYF. This chain links TRBV28 with TRBJ2-7; D is possibly TRBD1 (5 bases). CDR1 MDHEN and CDR2 SYDVKM come from the germline V gene. The ends were cut back, 5 bases at V and 4 bases at J, with 12 bases in the middle. The CDR3 extends over 13 amino acids.

Only one count was recorded for this clone. The chain uses TRBV7-2 and TRBJ2-2, with D perhaps TRBD2 (5 bases). Trimming pared 5 bases from V and 5 bases from J, leaving 12 bases between. Germline lookup yields CDR1 SGHTA and CDR2 FQGNSA. The CDR3 is made up of 14 amino acids. CDR3 nucleotides: TGTGCCAGCAGCCTCGACTATTCTACCGGGGAGCTGTTTTTT. It is translated as CASSLDYSTGELFF.

The V and J genes are TRBV19 and TRBJ2-7, with D possibly matching TRBD2 (5 bases). The CDR3 contains 12 residues. Between the trimmed V and J ends, which lost 5 bases and 5 bases, there was a span of 10 bases. Germline loops: CDR1 LNHDA, CDR2 SQIVND (reference sequence). The CDR3 nucleotides read TGTGCCAGTAGTTGGAGAGGGAACGAGCAGTACTTC. Residues: CASSWRGNEQYF.